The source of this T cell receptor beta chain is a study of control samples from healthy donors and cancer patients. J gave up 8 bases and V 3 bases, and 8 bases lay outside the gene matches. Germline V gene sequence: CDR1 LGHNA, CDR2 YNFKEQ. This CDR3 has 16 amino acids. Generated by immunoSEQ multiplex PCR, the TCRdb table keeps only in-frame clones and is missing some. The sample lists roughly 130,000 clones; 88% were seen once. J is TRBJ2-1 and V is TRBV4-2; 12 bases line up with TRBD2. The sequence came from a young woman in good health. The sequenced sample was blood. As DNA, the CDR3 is TGTGCCAGCAGCCAGACTGCTAGCGGGAGGGCCCATGAGCAGTTCTTC. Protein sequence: CASSQTASGRAHEQFF.